This T cell receptor beta chain originates from a study of blood T cell repertoires in COVID-19. Turning to the study itself: The United States, Italy and Spain provided the acute and convalescent COVID-19 samples. Sources were T cells, B-cell-depleted T cells, or PBMCs; the material itself was cDNA or gDNA.

This clone was seen a single time. The V and J ends lost 5 bases and 3 bases, in that order; junction bases with no gene match: 6. CDR3 length: 15 residues. Germline CDR1 and CDR2: MNHEY and SMNVEV (reference sequence). Seattle patients were enrolled while actively infected and followed longitudinally. In the authors' workflow: Estimation of nucleated cell counts relied on the amplification of reference gene primers. TCRdb's table, derived via immunoSEQ multiplex PCR, lists solely in-frame clones and lacks some. The V and J calls and clone size were taken over from that table, and D and trimming were inferred from the DNA. The sample has fewer than 600,000 clones; roughly 87% are singletons.

The sequenced sample consisted of peripheral blood. This sequence originates from a man aged 18 to 29 with COVID-19, enrolled during active disease. The chain couples TRBV27 to TRBJ2-1; 8 bases match TRBD2. DNA for the CDR3: TGTGCCAGCAGTGATTCCGGGACTAGCTACAATGAGCAGTTCTTC. Translation gives CASSDSGTSYNEQFF.